This is a list of T cell receptor beta chains from one sample in a study of T cells in Graves' hyperthyroidism and ophthalmopathy. TCRdb re-derived calls from the multiplex PCR reads in MiXCR, one entry per CDR3 protein. The sample has fewer than 450,000 distinct CDR3 sequences; less than 20% are singletons. Sequencing was carried out using blood. Source of these receptors: a man aged 18-30 years with Graves' ophthalmopathy. Each CDR3 is given with its conserved first and last residue. A D gene is named only where the DNA matches it firmly. Clone size, where shown, is once, few, many, or a class for clones that have expanded.

V	D	J	size	DNA	CDR3
TRBV5-1	-	TRBJ1-6	few	TGCGCCAGCAGCTTAGGACAGAACTCCTATAATTCACCCCTCCACTTT	CASSLGQNSYNSPLHF
TRBV28	-	TRBJ1-2	few	TGTGCCAGCAGTTTACCCACCGGGATCCAACACCTCTACACCTTC	CASSLPTGIQHLYTF
TRBV2	-	TRBJ1-2	many	TGTGCCAGCAGCGACGTGGGCTATGGCTACACCTTC	CASSDVGYGYTF
TRBV5-4	-	TRBJ2-1	-	TGTGCCAGCAGCTTGGCAGGGGGCGGGAGCAATGAGCAGTTCTTC	CASSLAGGGSNEQFF
TRBV7-3	TRBD2	TRBJ2-5	-	TGTGCCAGCAGCATGACTAGCGGGAGTTCTGAGACCCAGTACTTC	CASSMTSGSSETQYF
TRBV28	TRBD1	TRBJ1-2	-	TGTGCCAGCTGGCAGACAGGGGGCGCGTCTGGCTACACCTTC	CASWQTGGASGYTF
TRBV20-1	-	TRBJ2-3	many	TGCAGTGCTTCACTAGGCCCAGATACGCAGTATTTT	CSASLGPDTQYF
TRBV2	-	TRBJ1-4	many	TGTGCCAGCAGCCCCGCGGGCGGGGCAACTAATGAAAAACTGTTTTTT	CASSPAGGATNEKLFF
TRBV19	TRBD2	TRBJ2-3	-	TGTGCCAGTAGTAACCAGCGGGGGGGCACAGATACGCAGTATTTT	CASSNQRGGTDTQYF
TRBV12-3/TRBV12-4	-	TRBJ1-4	-	TGTGCCAGCAGTCTCGAGCGGATGGGGGAAAAACTGTTTTTT	CASSLERMGEKLFF
TRBV7-9	TRBD2	TRBJ2-4	-	TGTGCCAGCACCCCTAGCGGGGGGGTAAACATTCAGTACTTC	CASTPSGGVNIQYF
TRBV4-1	-	TRBJ1-1	few	TGCGCCAGCAGCCAAGGCCTGGGTTACACCCCGAACACTGAAGCTTTCTTT	CASSQGLGYTPNTEAFF
TRBV3-1	-	TRBJ2-3	many	TGTGCCAGCAGCCAAGACTTGGCGGGGTGGGGCACAGATACGCAGTATTTT	CASSQDLAGWGTDTQYF
TRBV6-1	-	TRBJ2-7	many	TGTGCCAGCAGTGAAGGAAGTAGCGGAGCCGAGCAGTACTTC	CASSEGSSGAEQYF
TRBV4-1	-	TRBJ2-2	few	TGCGCCAGCAGCCAAGAAGGAGCAGGAGGGTCCGGGGAGCTGTTTTTT	CASSQEGAGGSGELFF
TRBV5-1	-	TRBJ2-3	many	TGCGCCAGCAGCCGCACCGGCCTGGATACGCAGTATTTT	CASSRTGLDTQYF
TRBV5-1	TRBD1	TRBJ1-3	many	TGCGCCAGCAGCCCGGCGGGACAGGGTGGAAACACCATATATTTT	CASSPAGQGGNTIYF
TRBV7-3	-	TRBJ2-5	-	TGTGCCAGCAGCTTTGGAGGGTTTCGGAAAGAGACCCAGTACTTC	CASSFGGFRKETQYF
TRBV18	-	TRBJ2-5	-	TGTGCCAGCTCACCCACCGGGATGTTGGAGACCCAGTACTTC	CASSPTGMLETQYF
TRBV5-1	TRBD2	TRBJ2-7	many	TGCGCCAGCAGCCCTCCAACCGGGACTAGCGGTCACGAGCAGTACTTC	CASSPPTGTSGHEQYF
TRBV15	-	TRBJ1-4	few	TGTGCCACCAGCAGAGATCGACTAACTAATGAAAAACTGTTTTTT	CATSRDRLTNEKLFF
TRBV9	TRBD1	TRBJ1-3	few	TGTGCCAGCAGCCCACAGGGACAGGGCCAGGGAAACACCATATATTTT	CASSPQGQGQGNTIYF
TRBV19	TRBD1	TRBJ1-1	many	TGTGCCAGTAGCTACAGGGGAGGCGGCACTGAAGCTTTCTTT	CASSYRGGGTEAFF
TRBV11-1	TRBD1	TRBJ1-2	many	TGTGCCAGCAGCCCGCGTCCAACAGGGGCGGCTAACTATGGCTACACCTTC	CASSPRPTGAANYGYTF
TRBV27	TRBD1	TRBJ1-5	-	TGTGCCAGCAGTCCAGGGACAGGGCATAGCAATCAGCCCCAGCATTTT	CASSPGTGHSNQPQHF
TRBV28	-	TRBJ2-1	-	TGTGCCAGCAGTCCGACAGTCTCCTACAATGAGCAGTTCTTC	CASSPTVSYNEQFF
TRBV7-2	-	TRBJ2-7	many	TGTGCCAGCAGCACCCGACCTTCATTATACGAGCAGTACTTC	CASSTRPSLYEQYF
TRBV7-3	TRBD2	TRBJ2-5	many	TGTGCCAGCAGCCGGGGCGGGGGGGCGCCCGGGGAGACCCAGTACTTC	CASSRGGGAPGETQYF
TRBV24-1	-	TRBJ2-5	few	TGTGCCACCAGCCCCGTCGGCAGCCAAGAGACCCAGTACTTC	CATSPVGSQETQYF
TRBV3-1	TRBD1	TRBJ1-5	many	TGTGCCAGCAGCCAAAGACAGGGAAGCAATCAGCCCCAGCATTTT	CASSQRQGSNQPQHF
TRBV19	-	TRBJ2-1	many	TGTGCCAGTAGTATAGTCAGGGAGAATGAGCAGTTCTTC	CASSIVRENEQFF
TRBV6-1	-	TRBJ1-4	-	TGTGCCAGCAGACCCCTGGGAGAAAAACTGTTTTTT	CASRPLGEKLFF
TRBV27	TRBD1	TRBJ1-2	-	TGTGCCAGCAGTCCTCGGACAGGGGGCAGCGGCTACACCTTC	CASSPRTGGSGYTF
TRBV12-3/TRBV12-4	-	TRBJ2-7	many	TGTGCCAGCAGTACCAGGGGTCGCGAGCAGTACTTC	CASSTRGREQYF
TRBV5-1	-	TRBJ2-3	few	TGCGCCAGCAGCTTCTCGAGGGTGCGACAAGATACGCAGTATTTT	CASSFSRVRQDTQYF
TRBV20-1	TRBD1	TRBJ1-2	-	TGCAGTGCTAGAGATGGACAGGGATACACCTTC	CSARDGQGYTF
TRBV27	-	TRBJ2-3	many	TGTGCCAGCCTAAAGGGGGGGCTGATCACAGATACGCAGTATTTT	CASLKGGLITDTQYF
TRBV3-1	TRBD1	TRBJ2-3	many	TGTGCCAGCAGCCTGGGACAGGGGGATACAGATACGCAGTATTTT	CASSLGQGDTDTQYF
TRBV7-9	TRBD2	TRBJ2-1	many	TGTGCCAGCAGCTCTCCTCTAGCGGGGGGTCCCAATGAGCAGTTCTTC	CASSSPLAGGPNEQFF
TRBV6-1	-	TRBJ1-3	few	TGTGCCAGCAGTCCAACCTTCGGACTTCTAAACACCATATATTTT	CASSPTFGLLNTIYF
TRBV3-1	-	TRBJ1-5	many	TGTGCCAGCAGCTTGACAGTTAGCAATCAGCCCCAGCATTTT	CASSLTVSNQPQHF
TRBV20-1	TRBD2	TRBJ2-7	-	TGCAGTGCTAAGAACGAATCCCCGGGGGGGCGCGGAGGAAGAAGAGTCCACGAGCAGTACTTC	CSAKNESPGGRGGRRVHEQYF
TRBV5-1	-	TRBJ2-1	many	TGCGCCAGCAGCGGCTGGACTGGATCCAATGAGCAGTTCTTC	CASSGWTGSNEQFF
TRBV19	-	TRBJ2-7	-	TGTGCCAGTAGTAGTGACAGGCGCTACGAGCAGTACTTC	CASSSDRRYEQYF
TRBV6-5	-	TRBJ2-5	many	TGTGCCAGCAGTTACTCAAGACAGTCTTGGGAGACCCAGTACTTC	CASSYSRQSWETQYF
TRBV2	-	TRBJ1-5	many	TGTGCCAGCAGCGACAGTGGGAGGCCCAATCAGCCCCAGCATTTT	CASSDSGRPNQPQHF
TRBV2	-	TRBJ1-6	-	TGTGCCAGCTTGACCTTGGGGGGTAGGTCACCCCTCCACTTT	CASLTLGGRSPLHF
TRBV6-1	-	TRBJ2-2	few	TGTGCCAGCAGTGAATTTGGGGGGACCGGGGAGCTGTTTTTT	CASSEFGGTGELFF
TRBV6-9	-	TRBJ2-2	-	TGTGCCAGCAGTTACCAAGGACCCGGGGAGCTGTTTTTT	CASSYQGPGELFF
TRBV6-5	TRBD1	TRBJ2-5	few	TGTGCCAGCCGACAGGGTGGGGAGACCCAGTACTTC	CASRQGGETQYF
TRBV4-2	-	TRBJ1-3	few	TGTGCCAGCAGCCAAGCACAGGACCTCTCTGGAAACACCATATATTTT	CASSQAQDLSGNTIYF
TRBV6-1	TRBD1	TRBJ2-7	-	TGTACCAGCAGCCCCCGGGACAGGGTGGTCCACGAGCAGTACTTC	CTSSPRDRVVHEQYF
TRBV13	TRBD1	TRBJ1-5	many	TGTGCCAGCAGCTTAGGCGGACAGGGTCATCAGCCCCAGCATTTT	CASSLGGQGHQPQHF
TRBV6-1	TRBD1	TRBJ2-7	many	TGTGCCAGCAGGGGCTACTATCGACAGGGGGCTAACGAGCAGTACTTC	CASRGYYRQGANEQYF
TRBV3-1	-	TRBJ2-5	many	TGTGCCAGCGACCGGGGGGCCCAAAAGACCCAGTACTTC	CASDRGAQKTQYF